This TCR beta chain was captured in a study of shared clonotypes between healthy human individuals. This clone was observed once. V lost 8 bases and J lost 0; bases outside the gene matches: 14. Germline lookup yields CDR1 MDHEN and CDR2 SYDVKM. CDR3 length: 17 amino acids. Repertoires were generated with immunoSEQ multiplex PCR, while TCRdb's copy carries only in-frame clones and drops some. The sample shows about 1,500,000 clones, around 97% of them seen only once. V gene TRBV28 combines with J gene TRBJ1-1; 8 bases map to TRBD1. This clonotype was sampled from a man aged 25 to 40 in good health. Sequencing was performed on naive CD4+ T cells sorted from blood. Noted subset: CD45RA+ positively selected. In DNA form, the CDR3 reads TGTGCCAGCCAGGGGGCACAGGGCAGAAGTGTGAACACTGAAGCTTTCTTT. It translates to CASQGAQGRSVNTEAFF. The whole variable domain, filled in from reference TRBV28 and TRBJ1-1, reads DVKVTQSSRYLVKRTGEKVFLECVQDMDHENMFWYRQDPGLGLRLIYFSYDVKMKEKGDIPEGYSVSREKKERFSLILESASTNQTSMYLCASQGAQGRSVNTEAFFGQGTRLTVV.